The entry that follows covers one T cell receptor beta chain sequence. Its specificity is unknown. The naive CD8 fraction comprised CD45RO-negative cells positively selected for CCR7 and excluded terminally differentiated effector memory CD45RA+ cells. The sample belongs to a study of shared clonotypes between healthy human individuals. Whole-study context: Three plates were used per donor for CD4 naive, three for CD4 memory, two for CD8 naive and one for CD8 memory.

Assay execution took place at the deep level. Data came from immunoSEQ multiplex PCR; TCRdb stores just in-frame clones and leaves some out. The sample carries roughly 2.1 million clones, roughly 91% recorded once. Trimming cost V 6 bases and J 9 bases; bases outside gene matches: 9. Germline CDR1 and CDR2: MNHEY and SMNVEV (reference sequence). This CDR3 region has 14 residues. Notes on the study in general: Estimated richness was generally greater in naive than memory subsets. Incompleteness in sorted-subset sequencing, despite large depth, was shown by rarefaction.

The sequencing sample was made of naive CD8+ T cells from PBMCs. The chain couples TRBV27 to TRBJ2-1; 9 bases are shared with TRBD2. The source of this sequence is a man aged 18 to 35 in good health. Some clones in this sample may be carry-over from other donors' samples. The DNA for the CDR3 is TGTGCCAGCAGGGTGGCGGGAGGGCCGGGTGAGCAGTTCTTC. Translating gives CASRVAGGPGEQFF.